Sequencing of this TCR beta chain was carried out in a study of T cells after yellow fever vaccination. The table lists this clonotype with many counts. This CDR3 has 14 amino acids. The V end was cut by 2 bases, the J end by 4 bases, with 11 bases between. Germline CDR1 and CDR2: SGHTA and FQGTGA. The TCR cDNA carried a universal primer site and UMIs from 5'RACE template switching. TCRdb processed the 5' RACE reads anew with MiXCR; each CDR3 protein has one entry. The sample shows some 26,000 distinct CDR3 sequences, 3.4% of them seen only once. The source material was PBMCs, either bulk or a sorted T-cell subset (CD4+, CD8+, memory, or dextramer-sorted; not recorded which), sampled about 49 days after the first yellow fever vaccination. The chain links TRBV7-3 to TRBJ1-1; no reliable D call. The origin of this receptor is a young man who received the YFV17D yellow fever vaccine. The CDR3 spells CASSLYPGITEAFF. The CDR3 region has the DNA TGTGCCAGCAGCTTATACCCTGGGATCACTGAAGCTTTCTTT. Full variable domain (rest looked up from reference TRBV7-3 and TRBJ1-1): GAGVSQTPSNKVTEKGKYVELRCDPISGHTALYWYRQSLGQGPEFLIYFQGTGAADDSGLPNDRFFAVRPEGSVSTLKIQRTERGDSAVYLCASSLYPGITEAFFGQGTRLTVV.